Here is one TCR beta chain with its context. Its antigen is not known. V trimming: 1 base; J trimming: 5 bases; junction bases outside the gene matches: 4. The CDR3 has 14 amino acids. Germline CDR1 reads SEHNR; CDR2 reads FQNEAQ (reference sequence). The source of the sample is a study of cytomegalovirus exposure and HLA in healthy donors. Study at large: Inside one of the first data releases sat some 93 million unique TCRs taken from HLA-typed donors. The study's findings and limits: According to the study, 160 or so TCR beta chains were cytomegalovirus-associated.

The PCR ran on 60 Vbeta and 13 Jbeta primers. Generated by immunoSEQ multiplex PCR, the TCRdb table keeps only in-frame clones and is missing some. There are approximately 100,000 clones in the sample; about 68% occur only once, and around 3.9% lies in the top ten. The rearrangement uses TRBV7-9 and TRBJ1-2, with 7 bases that match TRBD1. This TCR was sampled from a man under 40 in good health and CMV-seropositive. Sequences were obtained from PBMCs. As DNA, the CDR3 is TGTGCCAGCAGCTTAGTCGAGGGGGCTTATGGCTACACCTTC. Encoded protein: CASSLVEGAYGYTF.